Listed below are T cell receptor beta chains from one sample, sequenced in a study of T cells after yellow fever vaccination. TCRdb reprocessed the 5' RACE reads via MiXCR and lists one record per CDR3 protein. The table records about 130,000 distinct CDR3 sequences, roughly 8.2% of them present only once. This material consisted of CD8+ T cells sorted from PBMCs, taken on the day of the yellow fever booster vaccination. These receptors all come from a man in his late teens or twenties who received the YFV17D yellow fever vaccine. Each CDR3 is given with its conserved first and last residue. The order of the fields is D gene, J gene, V gene, clone size, CDR3 DNA, CDR3 protein. A D gene is named only where the DNA matches it firmly. Clone size is stated in some rows and not others, as once, few, many or a class when expanded.

d_gene: -; j_gene: TRBJ2-5; v_gene: TRBV9; abundance: -; CDR3nt: TGTGCCAGCAGCGCCTCTAGGACCCAAGAGACCCAGTACTTC; CDR3aa: CASSASRTQETQYF
d_gene: -; j_gene: TRBJ2-1; v_gene: TRBV2; abundance: -; CDR3nt: TGTGCCAGCAGTGAAGCTGGGCGAAATGAGCAGTTCTTC; CDR3aa: CASSEAGRNEQFF
d_gene: -; j_gene: TRBJ2-1; v_gene: TRBV9; abundance: -; CDR3nt: TGTGCCAGCAGCGTACTGGGCTACAATGAGCAGTTCTTC; CDR3aa: CASSVLGYNEQFF
d_gene: -; j_gene: TRBJ2-5; v_gene: TRBV7-2; abundance: many; CDR3nt: TGTGCCAGCAGTTTGGCCCGGGAGACCCAGTACTTC; CDR3aa: CASSLARETQYF
d_gene: TRBD2; j_gene: TRBJ2-7; v_gene: TRBV4-1; abundance: few; CDR3nt: TGCGCCAGCAGCCATAAAAGCGGGGGACTCTACGAGCAGTACTTC; CDR3aa: CASSHKSGGLYEQYF
d_gene: -; j_gene: TRBJ2-2; v_gene: TRBV12-3/TRBV12-4; abundance: -; CDR3nt: TGTGCCAGCAGTTTAGAGGGCGCCAGGGCGAACACCGGGGAGCTGTTTTTT; CDR3aa: CASSLEGARANTGELFF
d_gene: TRBD2; j_gene: TRBJ2-3; v_gene: TRBV29-1; abundance: many; CDR3nt: TGCAGCGTTGAAATCCCGGGACTAGGACCAGATACGCAGTATTTT; CDR3aa: CSVEIPGLGPDTQYF
d_gene: TRBD1; j_gene: TRBJ2-7; v_gene: TRBV27; abundance: -; CDR3nt: TGTGCCAGCAGTTACAGGGGGCGTGTTTACGAGCAGTACTTC; CDR3aa: CASSYRGRVYEQYF
d_gene: -; j_gene: TRBJ1-5; v_gene: TRBV7-6; abundance: few; CDR3nt: TGTGCCAGCAGCTTATCGGAGGGCTACAATCAGCCCCAGCATTTT; CDR3aa: CASSLSEGYNQPQHF
d_gene: -; j_gene: TRBJ1-5; v_gene: TRBV12-1; abundance: few; CDR3nt: TGTGCCAGCAGCTTTGCGACTCAGGGAGGGAAAAGCAATCAGCCCCAGCATTTT; CDR3aa: CASSFATQGGKSNQPQHF
d_gene: -; j_gene: TRBJ2-3; v_gene: TRBV7-9; abundance: once; CDR3nt: TGTGCCAGCAACTCCCCCGGGGATACGCAGTATTTT; CDR3aa: CASNSPGDTQYF
d_gene: TRBD1; j_gene: TRBJ2-7; v_gene: TRBV9; abundance: few; CDR3nt: TGTGCCAGCAGCGTAGAGGGACAGTCGAACTACGAGCAGTACTTC; CDR3aa: CASSVEGQSNYEQYF
d_gene: -; j_gene: TRBJ2-5; v_gene: TRBV13; abundance: few; CDR3nt: TGTGCCAGCAGCTCGAGAAAGGGGGCCCAGTACTTC; CDR3aa: CASSSRKGAQYF
d_gene: -; j_gene: TRBJ1-2; v_gene: TRBV5-4; abundance: -; CDR3nt: TGTGCCAGCAGCGAGAACTATGGCTACACCTTC; CDR3aa: CASSENYGYTF
d_gene: TRBD2; j_gene: TRBJ2-3; v_gene: TRBV12-3/TRBV12-4; abundance: few; CDR3nt: TGTGCCAGCAGTTTATCTTTTGGGACTAGCGGAGACACAGATACGCAGTATTTT; CDR3aa: CASSLSFGTSGDTDTQYF
d_gene: TRBD2; j_gene: TRBJ2-1; v_gene: TRBV6-2/TRBV6-3; abundance: few; CDR3nt: TGTGCCAGCAGTTACTCATCTAGCGGGGGGGTTGAGCAGTTCTTC; CDR3aa: CASSYSSSGGVEQFF
d_gene: TRBD1; j_gene: TRBJ1-2; v_gene: TRBV9; abundance: few; CDR3nt: TGTGCCAGCAGCGAGAGGGACAGGGACTATGGCTACACCTTC; CDR3aa: CASSERDRDYGYTF
d_gene: -; j_gene: TRBJ2-5; v_gene: TRBV5-1; abundance: -; CDR3nt: TGCGCCAGCAGCTGGAGGCAGGGGCAGGGAGAGACCCAGTACTTC; CDR3aa: CASSWRQGQGETQYF
d_gene: TRBD1; j_gene: TRBJ2-5; v_gene: TRBV25-1; abundance: -; CDR3nt: TGTGCCAGCTGCCCTCAGGGGGAACGAATGGAGACCCAGTACTTC; CDR3aa: CASCPQGERMETQYF
d_gene: -; j_gene: TRBJ2-7; v_gene: TRBV4-2; abundance: -; CDR3nt: TGTGCCAGCAGCCAGTATGGGGGCATCTACGAGCAGTACTTC; CDR3aa: CASSQYGGIYEQYF
d_gene: -; j_gene: TRBJ1-2; v_gene: TRBV20-1; abundance: few; CDR3nt: TGCAGTGCTGCAGACGGGCTGGGCGGCTACACCTTC; CDR3aa: CSAADGLGGYTF
d_gene: -; j_gene: TRBJ2-7; v_gene: TRBV12-3/TRBV12-4; abundance: few; CDR3nt: TGTGCCAGCACCTTTCTGGGGGGTATCGGCGAGCAGTACTTC; CDR3aa: CASTFLGGIGEQYF
d_gene: -; j_gene: TRBJ2-7; v_gene: TRBV7-2; abundance: many; CDR3nt: TGTGCCAGCAGAGCGGGCTACGAGCAGTACTTC; CDR3aa: CASRAGYEQYF
d_gene: TRBD2; j_gene: TRBJ2-1; v_gene: TRBV18; abundance: few; CDR3nt: TGTGCCAGCTCACCACCCCAGGGAGGGAATGAGCAGTTCTTC; CDR3aa: CASSPPQGGNEQFF
d_gene: TRBD1; j_gene: TRBJ2-1; v_gene: TRBV20-1; abundance: many; CDR3nt: TGCAGTGCTAGATCACCGGGACAGGCATACAATGAGCAGTTCTTC; CDR3aa: CSARSPGQAYNEQFF
d_gene: -; j_gene: TRBJ2-3; v_gene: TRBV6-5; abundance: few; CDR3nt: TGTGCCAGCAGTTACTCGAGTAGGGGTACGCAGTATTTT; CDR3aa: CASSYSSRGTQYF
d_gene: TRBD2; j_gene: TRBJ2-3; v_gene: TRBV18; abundance: few; CDR3nt: TGTGCCAGCTCACCACCAGCGGGGGCAACCTTTGGGGATACGCAGTATTTT; CDR3aa: CASSPPAGATFGDTQYF
d_gene: -; j_gene: TRBJ2-1; v_gene: TRBV6-5; abundance: -; CDR3nt: TGTGCCAGCAGTTACTCGAAAGCGGATGAGCAGTTCTTC; CDR3aa: CASSYSKADEQFF
d_gene: -; j_gene: TRBJ2-1; v_gene: TRBV6-6; abundance: many; CDR3nt: TGTGCCAGCAGTTACGGGGGGAGCTCCTACAATGAGCAGTTCTTC; CDR3aa: CASSYGGSSYNEQFF
d_gene: -; j_gene: TRBJ2-2; v_gene: TRBV7-9; abundance: -; CDR3nt: TGTGCCAGCAGCCCCCTGAACACCGGGGAGCTGTTTTTT; CDR3aa: CASSPLNTGELFF
d_gene: -; j_gene: TRBJ2-3; v_gene: TRBV9; abundance: few; CDR3nt: TGTGCCAGCAGCCCCCCCGGCCGCGAAGATACGCAGTATTTT; CDR3aa: CASSPPGREDTQYF